This TCR beta chain was documented in a study of blood T cell repertoires in COVID-19. Study-level information: Collection of acute and convalescent COVID-19 samples took place in the United States, Italy and Spain. Nucleic acid was either cDNA or gDNA, and it came from T cells, B-cell-depleted T cells, or PBMCs.

Original methodology: Reference gene primers were amplified, and this amplification served to estimate nucleated cell counts. Method: immunoSEQ multiplex PCR; TCRdb's copy keeps in-frame clones and lacks some. That table is the source of V, J and clone size, and D and trimming were worked out from the DNA. The data hold around 320,000 clones, with 88% observed a single time. With V trimmed by 3 bases and J by 5 bases, 13 bases remained unmatched. The length of the CDR3 is 17 residues. Germline CDR1 is MDHEN and CDR2 is SYDVKM. The sequenced material came from peripheral blood. This receptor was taken from a woman in her twenties or thirties who had recovered from COVID-19. V and J are TRBV28 and TRBJ1-2; 9 nucleotides align to TRBD1. The CDR3 DNA sequence: TGTGCCAGCAGTTTGTCCCGGGACAGGGTTAGGGGGTATGGCTACACCTTC. This sequence encodes CASSLSRDRVRGYGYTF.